The clone carrying this TCR beta chain occurred a few times. Its antigen remains unknown. The data belong to a study of blood T cells in healthy people across ages. Study observations and caveats: It was held that the diversity estimates obtained from one million T cells were underestimates.

V dropped 4 bases and J dropped 2 bases, with 10 bases sitting between them. The CDR3 loop spans 14 amino acids. Germline V gene sequence: CDR1 SGHTS, CDR2 YDEGEE. PCR was performed a second time for about 6 to 12 cycles using a sample-barcoded 5' primer and a J-beta primer mix. MiXCR, applied by TCRdb to the 5' RACE reads, yields one record per CDR3 protein. The sample shows roughly 1.7 million distinct CDR3 sequences, almost 35% of them seen only once. This receptor was taken from a woman in her 30s in good health. The source material was blood. This chain joins TRBV5-8 and TRBJ2-1; D is unresolved. The CDR3 bases are TGTGCCAGCAGCCCCCCCTGGGCCTACAATGAGCAGTTCTTC. As protein: CASSPPWAYNEQFF.